These 19 T cell receptor beta chains were all obtained from the same sample, sequenced in a study of molecular identifiers for immune sequencing clone quantification. MiXCR, applied by TCRdb to the PCR reads, yields one record per CDR3 protein. The sample records 60,000 to 70,000 distinct CDR3 sequences, around 18% being singletons. Sequencing was carried out using naive CD8+ T cells from blood, with Jurkat cell RNA spiked in. The subset was: FACS-sorted CD8+CD4-CCR7+CD45RA+ naive T cells. These receptors were taken from a human donor in good health. Some libraries in this study had Jurkat cell RNA spiked in.

This clonotype was observed many times. The V call is TRBV12-3 or TRBV12-4, the J call TRBJ1-1; D is undetermined. The germline V and J ends were trimmed by 4 bases and 8 bases, with 8 bases remaining between them. The CDR3 spans 11 residues. CDR3 in amino acids: CASSSPGEAFF. CDR3 coding DNA: TGTGCCAGCAGTTCACCCGGGGAAGCTTTCTTT.

V usage is TRBV14 and J usage is TRBJ2-7; tentatively, D is TRBD2 (6 bases). Trimming removed 4 bases at V and 1 base at J, with 14 bases between. Per germline, CDR1 SGHDN and CDR2 FVKESK. The CDR3 is 15 amino acids. The CDR3 DNA follows: TGTGCCAGCAGCCTTTTCGGGACTTCTTCCTACGAGCAGTACTTC. This translates into CASSLFGTSSYEQYF.

This clonotype was counted at least ten times. The chain uses TRBV27 and TRBJ2-7; D gene ambiguous. The CDR3 is made up of 13 amino acids. Germline V gene data show CDR1 as MNHEY and CDR2 as SMNVEV (reference sequence). Between the trimmed V and J ends, which lost 0 bases and 6 bases, there was a span of 9 bases. CDR3 coding DNA: TGTGCCAGCAGTTTATCTCCTCTTTCCGAGCAGTACTTC. It specifies CASSLSPLSEQYF.

The table lists this clonotype with many counts. The V and J genes are TRBV3-1 and TRBJ1-2; D not resolved. Germline V gene sequence: CDR1 LGHDT, CDR2 YNNKEL (reference sequence). This CDR3 is built from 14 residues. The V gene lost 4 bases and the J gene lost 1 base, with 10 bases spanning the gap. CDR3 coding DNA: TGTGCCAGCAGCCCCCGAGGCTTTAACTATGGCTACACCTTC. Its translation is CASSPRGFNYGYTF.

This chain joins TRBV15 and TRBJ2-2, with no clear D. CDR3 length equals 15 residues. The ends were cut back, 3 bases at V and 1 base at J, with 9 bases in the middle. From germline, CDR1 is LNHNV and CDR2 YYDKDF (reference sequence). The CDR3 coding sequence is TGTGCCACCAGCAGGTATTTAGAGAACACCGGGGAGCTGTTTTTT. It specifies CATSRYLENTGELFF.

In its sample, this clonotype was seen many times. The V and J genes are TRBV9 and TRBJ2-2; 8 bases align to TRBD2. Germline V gene lookup returns CDR1 SGDLS and CDR2 YYNGEE. The V gene end was trimmed by 4 bases and the J gene end by 5 bases; junction bases not matched to a gene: 13. There are 17 residues in the CDR3. For the CDR3, the DNA is TGTGCCAGCAGCACCCCTATCGCGGGACTAGTAACCGGGGAGCTGTTTTTT. This gives the protein CASSTPIAGLVTGELFF.

The chain joins TRBV7-9 to TRBJ2-1, with 13 bases that match TRBD2. Germline lookup yields CDR1 SEHNR and CDR2 FQNEAQ (reference sequence). V gave up 5 bases and J gave up 12 bases; unmatched junction bases: 10. The CDR3 sequence is 15 residues long. This chain's CDR3 is CASSRGLAGREGQFF. The CDR3 nucleotides are TGTGCCAGCAGCCGGGGACTAGCGGGGCGCGAGGGGCAGTTCTTC. The complete variable domain, with remaining parts taken from reference TRBV7-9 and TRBJ2-1, reads DTGVSQNPRHKITKRGQNVTFRCDPISEHNRLYWYRQTLGQGPEFLTYFQNEAQLEKSRLLSDRFSAERPKGSFSTLEIQRTEQGDSAMYLCASSRGLAGREGQFFGPGTRLTVL.

This clonotype turned up a few times. The rearrangement links TRBV5-4 to TRBJ2-4; D may be TRBD2 (5 bases). The CDR3 is 18 residues long. Deletions cut 4 bases from V and 0 bases from J, with 20 bases between. Germline V CDR1 and CDR2: SGHNT, YYREEE (reference sequence). In DNA, the CDR3 is TGTGCCAGCAGCGTTACCCCCGGGAAATACCTAGCCAAAAACATTCAGTACTTC. Protein: CASSVTPGKYLAKNIQYF.

This clonotype was detected many times. The chain joins TRBV7-6 to TRBJ2-3; 8 nucleotides align to TRBD2. Per the germline V gene, CDR1 is SGHVS and CDR2 is FNYEAQ. V trimming: 2 bases; J trimming: 5 bases; junction bases outside the gene matches: 6. CDR3 size: 15 residues. The chain's CDR3 is CASSLTREGRDTQYF. The CDR3 nucleotides read TGTGCCAGCAGCTTAACACGGGAGGGCCGAGATACGCAGTATTTT.

This clonotype showed up many times. The CDR3 spells CASSLVGSGDEQYF. DNA for the CDR3: TGCGCCAGCAGCTTGGTTGGTTCGGGAGACGAGCAGTACTTC. The chain uses TRBV5-1 and TRBJ2-7, with D perhaps matching TRBD2 (6 bases). Trimming shortened V by 0 bases and J by 5 bases, and 12 bases separated the two germline ends. This CDR3 is 14 amino acids long. The V gene's germline CDR1 is SGHRS and CDR2 YFSETQ.

This clonotype was counted many times. This chain links TRBV4-3 with TRBJ2-7; perhaps TRBD1 as D (7 bases). The CDR3 contains 15 residues. CDR1 is LGHNA, CDR2 YSLEER, per germline. Trimming left V 0 bases short and J 3 bases short, with 12 bases between. CDR3 in amino acids: CASSQDAGQLYEQYF. CDR3 nucleotide sequence: TGCGCCAGCAGCCAAGACGCGGGACAGCTCTACGAGCAGTACTTC.

The chain recombines TRBV7-9 with TRBJ2-1; weak D call: TRBD2 (6 bases). V was trimmed by 8 bases and J by 3 bases, leaving 23 bases between them. Germline CDR1 reads SEHNR; CDR2 reads FQNEAQ (reference sequence). This CDR3 comprises 17 residues. CDR3 in amino acids: CASAVASEMRNYNEQFF. CDR3 nucleotides: TGTGCCAGCGCGGTGGCTAGCGAGATGAGGAACTACAATGAGCAGTTCTTC.

This clonotype turned up a few times. The V and J genes are TRBV6-2 or TRBV6-3 and TRBJ2-1, with D unclear. Trimming removed 2 bases at V and 6 bases at J, with 20 bases between. Looked up from germline, CDR1 is MNHEY and CDR2 is SVGEGT. This CDR3 has 17 residues. CDR3 protein: CASSYAQSDPGSNEQFF. CDR3 sequence (DNA): TGTGCCAGCAGTTACGCCCAATCAGACCCCGGTAGCAATGAGCAGTTCTTC.

This clonotype was counted ten times or more. This chain links TRBV6-2 or TRBV6-3 with TRBJ2-2, with TRBD1 as a possible D gene (5 bases). CDR3 length: 17 residues. Germline lookup yields CDR1 MNHEY and CDR2 SVGEGT. V lost 0 bases and J lost 2, with 13 bases in between. The CDR3, as DNA: TGTGCCAGCAGTTACTCGGTAGGGGTCCCCAACACCGGGGAGCTGTTTTTT. The encoded protein is CASSYSVGVPNTGELFF.

This clonotype was counted a few times. This chain links TRBV4-3 with TRBJ1-1; D not resolved. The V end was cut by 5 bases, the J end by 1 base, with 14 bases between. The CDR3 totals 15 residues. Germline CDR1 LGHNA, CDR2 YSLEER. The CDR3 loop is CASSIGLEGNTEAFF. CDR3 in DNA: TGCGCCAGCAGCATCGGACTTGAGGGGAACACTGAAGCTTTCTTT.

By share, this clonotype counts as medium-sized. The chain is built from TRBV4-3 and TRBJ2-4, with 7 bases aligning to TRBD2. Germline V gives CDR1 LGHNA, CDR2 YSLEER. The V and J ends lost 0 bases and 2 bases, in that order; junction bases with no gene match: 16. The CDR3 is 20 residues long. In DNA, the CDR3 is TGCGCCAGCAGCCAAGATGGGTCAGGTTGGGGAGGGCCGTCCAAAAACATTCAGTACTTC. This encodes CASSQDGSGWGGPSKNIQYF.

This clonotype has ten or more counts. The chain joins TRBV5-1 to TRBJ2-2; D might be TRBD1 or TRBD2, each matching 6 bases. CDR3 length equals 15 residues. Germline V lookup: CDR1 SGHRS, CDR2 YFSETQ. Trimming removed 4 bases at V and 5 bases at J, with 15 bases between. Here the CDR3 DNA reads TGCGCCAGCAGCCCGGAGGGGGGAACTACCGGGGAGCTGTTTTTT. This encodes CASSPEGGTTGELFF.

This clonotype was observed a handful of times. Since a much larger clone is just one base distant, this may be a read error. The rearrangement joins TRBV27 to TRBJ2-3; maybe TRBD1 (6 bases). This CDR3 comprises 16 residues. The ends were cut back, 5 bases at V and 1 base at J, with 16 bases in the middle. The germline V gene encodes CDR1 MNHEY and CDR2 SMNVEV (reference sequence). DNA for the CDR3: TGTGCCAGCAGTCTCGTAGGGGGAGTGGGCACAGATACGCAGTATTTT. This translates into CASSLVGGVGTDTQYF.

In its sample, this clonotype was seen many times. The rearrangement links TRBV21-1 to TRBJ2-1; the table assigns TRBD2, which was not confirmed against the DNA. TRBV21-1 is classified as a pseudogene. The CDR3 is 18 amino acids. CDR3 DNA: TGTGCCAGCAGCTCACAGCCTGGGTTTGGGAGAGCTCACCGAGAGCAGTTCTTC. Translating gives CASSSQPGFGRAHREQFF.